The entry below describes one T cell receptor beta chain. Its matching antigen is unknown. This sample is drawn from a study of beta chain features in type 1 diabetes. General study points: Among patients, naive, central memory and Treg TCRB repertoires appeared more similar than among healthy donors. Although PCR might favor shorter templates, it would do so equally in patients and controls. Moderate yet significant TCRB CDR3 shortening was seen in Type 1 diabetes patients in all four CD4+ subsets.

J gave up 1 base and V 2 bases, and 7 bases lay outside the gene matches. The CDR3 loop spans 16 amino acids. CDR1 and CDR2 from the germline V gene are SGHTA and FQGTGA. Sequencing targeted expressed TCRB transcripts, as all isolated RNA had been reverse transcribed. TCRdb keeps only in-frame clones here, not all; method: immunoSEQ multiplex PCR. The table has around 310,000 clones, about 10% seen once. The receptor's source is a woman aged 25 to 39 in good health. The gene calls are TRBV7-3 and TRBJ2-5, with 7 nucleotides matching TRBD1. The sequenced sample consisted of naive CD4+ T cells from blood. CDR3 region: CASSLAHTGAQETQYF. CDR3 coding DNA: TGTGCCAGCAGCTTAGCACATACAGGGGCCCAAGAGACCCAGTACTTC.